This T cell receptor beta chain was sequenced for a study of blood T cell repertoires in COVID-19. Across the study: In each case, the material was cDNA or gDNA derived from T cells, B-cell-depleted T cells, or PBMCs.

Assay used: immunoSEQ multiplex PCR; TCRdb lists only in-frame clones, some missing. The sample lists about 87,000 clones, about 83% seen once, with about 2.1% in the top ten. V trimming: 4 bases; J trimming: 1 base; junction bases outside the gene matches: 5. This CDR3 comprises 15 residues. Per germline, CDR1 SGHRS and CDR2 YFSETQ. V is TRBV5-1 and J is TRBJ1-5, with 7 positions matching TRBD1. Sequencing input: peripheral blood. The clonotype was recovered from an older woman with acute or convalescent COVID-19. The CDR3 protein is CASSTGTASNQPQHF. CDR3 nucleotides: TGCGCCAGCAGCACCGGGACAGCCAGCAATCAGCCCCAGCATTTT.